One and the same sample provided the 9 T cell receptor beta chains below, sequenced in a study of T cell repertoires in cytomegalovirus infection. These receptors have no identified antigens. One entry per CDR3 protein, called by TCRdb with MiXCR from the reads. The repertoire holds 650,000 to 900,000 distinct CDR3 sequences, with 25% to 30% as singletons. This specimen consisted of cultured CD8+ T cells from PBMCs, obtained from culture after CMV antigen stimulation. The receptors derive from a human donor in good health (CMV status not recorded). Some clones in this sample may be carry-over from other donors' samples.

The table lists this clonotype with a count of one. V usage is TRBV7-2 and J usage is TRBJ1-5; D is possibly TRBD1 (6 bases). The CDR3 totals 13 residues. Trimming took 4 bases from V and 5 from J, leaving 9 bases between them. CDR1 is SGHTA and CDR2 is FQGNSA in the germline V gene. CDR3 in amino acids: CASSYRDHQPQHF. The CDR3 nucleotides are TGTGCCAGCAGCTACAGGGACCATCAGCCCCAGCATTTT.

This clonotype showed up just a few times. The chain has TRBV7-9 and TRBJ2-5; the D gene is possibly TRBD2 (6 bases). The CDR3 covers 16 residues. CDR1 is SEHNR, CDR2 FQNEAQ, per germline (reference sequence). Between the trimmed V and J ends, which lost 1 base and 2 bases, there was a span of 14 bases. CDR3 loop: CASSLGLAIKQETQYF. The CDR3 DNA reads TGTGCCAGCAGCTTAGGGCTAGCGATAAAGCAAGAGACCCAGTACTTC. Based on the CDR3 plus reference TRBV7-9 and TRBJ2-5, the full variable domain is DTGVSQNPRHKITKRGQNVTFRCDPISEHNRLYWYRQTLGQGPEFLTYFQNEAQLEKSRLLSDRFSAERPKGSFSTLEIQRTEQGDSAMYLCASSLGLAIKQETQYFGPGTRLLVL.

In this sample, this clonotype turned up a few times. The V call is TRBV20-1, the J call TRBJ2-1; the match to TRBD2 covers 8 bases. Germline-derived CDR1 and CDR2 are DFQATT and SNEGSKA (reference sequence). The CDR3 is 17 residues long. J was trimmed by 8 bases and V by 3 bases; bases with no gene match: 18. In DNA form, the CDR3 reads TGCAGTGCTAGGGGACTAGAGGTGGGGGAAATTCGGGATGAGCAGTTCTTC. Its protein product is CSARGLEVGEIRDEQFF.

Of note for this clonotype: This may be a read error, as it is one base from a much larger clone. The J gene is TRBJ2-2, the V gene TRBV7-8; D tentatively reads TRBD1 or TRBD2 (5 bases each). The CDR3 spans 15 residues. The germline gives CDR1 SGHVS, CDR2 FQNEAQ. CDR3 protein: CACSLRDPSPGELFF. CDR3 nucleotides: TGTGCCTGCAGCCTCCGGGACCCCTCCCCCGGGGAGCTGTTTTTT.

This clonotype was counted at least ten times. The chain links TRBV6-1 to TRBJ2-2; D is uncertain. The ends were cut back, 0 bases at V and 2 bases at J, with 10 bases in the middle. The CDR3 is made up of 16 amino acids. CDR1 and CDR2 from the germline V gene are MNHNS and SASEGT. CDR3 loop: CASSEANQYNTGELFF. CDR3 nucleotides: TGTGCCAGCAGTGAAGCGAACCAGTACAACACCGGGGAGCTGTTTTTT.

In this sample, this clonotype turned up a few times. The chain couples TRBV6-5 to TRBJ1-3, with TRBD1 identical over 7 bases. J lost 0 bases, V lost 0 bases, and 14 bases had no gene match. CDR3 length equals 20 residues. CDR1 is MNHEY and CDR2 is SVGAGI in the germline V gene. The CDR3 is CASSYSIPYDRALSGNTIYF. In nucleotides, the CDR3 is TGTGCCAGCAGTTACTCGATACCCTATGACAGGGCCCTCTCTGGAAACACCATATATTTT.

In its sample, this clonotype was seen many times. The chain has TRBV7-8 and TRBJ2-2; D gene unclear. Germline CDR1 SGHVS, CDR2 FQNEAQ. The CDR3 is 15 amino acids. V was clipped by 1 base and J by 2 bases, with 8 bases between them. The CDR3 protein is CASSLEAANTGELFF. The CDR3, as DNA: TGTGCCAGCAGCTTAGAGGCAGCTAACACCGGGGAGCTGTTTTTT.

V and J are TRBV4-1 and TRBJ1-2; weak D call: TRBD1 (6 bases). This CDR3 spans 16 amino acids. V dropped 0 bases and J dropped 6 bases, with 17 bases sitting between them. Germline assignment: CDR1 MGHRA and CDR2 YSYEKL. The DNA of the CDR3 is TGCGCCAGCAGCCAAGATCGAAACGGACAGTGGCATGGCTACACCTTC. Translation: CASSQDRNGQWHGYTF.

The chain combines TRBV3-1 with TRBJ2-3, with 9 bases fitting TRBD2. Looked up from germline, CDR1 is LGHDT and CDR2 is YNNKEL (reference sequence). J was trimmed by 2 bases and V by 0 bases; bases with no gene match: 21. There are 22 residues in the CDR3. The CDR3 region has the DNA TGTGCCAGCAGCCAAGACGGGGGAATCAGCGGGGGGTCCAGAGGAAACACAGATACGCAGTATTTT. Translated, it gives CASSQDGGISGGSRGNTDTQYF.